The sequence of this T cell receptor (beta chain) was determined in a study of T-cell memory formation after mild COVID-19. Points from the study as a whole: For contracting clones, CD4+ ones sat mainly in CM and EM, CD8+ in EMRA. Clones that shrank (day 15 to 85) were balanced CD4/CD8, whereas later expanders leaned CD4+.

Researchers used 5'RACE with constant-segment primers to make TCR alpha and TCR beta cDNA libraries that carry sample barcodes and UMIs. Each CDR3 protein is one row after TCRdb ran MiXCR on the 5' RACE reads. This table has 300,000 to 350,000 distinct CDR3 sequences, 10% to 15% appearing once. This clonotype was recorded at least ten times. The antigen is unknown. With 3 bases removed from V and 12 bases from J, the gap between germline ends came to 16 bases. This CDR3 contains 13 residues. Germline CDR1 and CDR2: SGHNT and YYREEE (reference sequence). Sequenced input: PBMCs or a T cell subset sorted from them (not recorded which). This sequence joins TRBV5-4 and TRBJ2-1; the D is unclear. This receptor was obtained from a young man who had mild COVID-19 (a few samples of this study predate the infection). Cell type and time point are not known. For the CDR3, the DNA is TGTGCCAGCAGCTCCTATGAGGCGTTTGGGCAGTTCTTC. Amino acid sequence: CASSSYEAFGQFF.